This T cell receptor beta chain emerged from a study of T cell repertoires in aging, cancer and after chemotherapy. In the study overall: Donors were grouped into six age bands spanning 30 or younger through 70 or older. Paired samples before and after chemotherapy came from glioblastoma patients receiving temozolomide-based therapy.

A mixed TRB-A/B primer pool amplified rearranged TRB by multiplex touch-down PCR. MiXCR was run by TCRdb on the multiplex PCR reads, yielding one entry per CDR3 protein. The sample lists roughly 18,000 distinct CDR3 sequences, over 35% occurring once. The CDR3 spans 12 residues. V dropped 5 bases and J dropped 13 bases, with 15 bases sitting between them. Germline V gives CDR1 SEHNR, CDR2 FQNEAQ (reference sequence). TCR beta rearrangements were amplified from peripheral blood genomic DNA. The sample was blood. This rearrangement joins TRBV7-9 to TRBJ2-1, with a weak D call TRBD1 (6 bases). The source is a human donor with a solid tumor. The CDR3 sequence is CASSRLAGEQFF. The CDR3, as DNA: TGTGCCAGCAGCCGACTGGCAGGGGAACAGTTCTTC.